A selection of T cell receptor beta chains follows, all from one sample in a study of graft-versus-host responses after intestinal transplantation. For these TCRs, the target antigens are not known. Generated by immunoSEQ multiplex PCR, the TCRdb table keeps only in-frame clones and is missing some. The table lists roughly 99,000 clones, approximately 88% of them singletons. Here the sequenced sample was unstimulated CD4+ T cells sorted from spleen or lymph node cells, taken before transplant. All receptors derive from a human donor who was the organ donor for an intestinal transplant. The CDR3 runs from the conserved cysteine through the conserved F or W. The D gene is left open where the match is weak. Size is omitted from some rows. Given values are once, few, many or a class for expanded clones.

TRBV10-3	.	TRBJ1-3	TRBD1	CAISESTGRGSSGNTIYF	TGTGCCATCAGTGAGTCGACAGGGCGTGGGTCCTCTGGAAACACCATATATTTT
TRBV5-4	.	TRBJ2-1	.	CASSLSSGIRNEQFF	TGTGCCAGCAGCTTGTCGAGTGGGATCAGGAATGAGCAGTTCTTC
TRBV5-4	.	TRBJ1-1	.	CASSLDSMKAFF	TGTGCCAGCAGCTTGGACAGTATGAAAGCTTTCTTT
TRBV9	.	TRBJ2-7	.	CASSVDSLGDEQYF	TGTGCCAGCAGCGTAGACAGTCTCGGGGACGAGCAGTACTTC
TRBV19	.	TRBJ2-6	.	CASSTKRTPTGANVLTF	TGTGCCAGTAGTACTAAAAGGACCCCAACTGGGGCCAACGTCCTGACTTTC
TRBV4-1	.	TRBJ1-4	.	CASSQDGGGLFF	TGTGCCAGCAGCCAAGATGGGGGGGGACTGTTTTTT
TRBV18	.	TRBJ2-7	TRBD2	CASSNLAGAISYEQYF	TGTGCCAGCTCAAACTTAGCGGGAGCGATCTCCTACGAGCAGTACTTC
TRBV27	.	TRBJ2-4	.	CASSLSPPRENIQYF	TGTGCCAGCAGTTTATCTCCACCCCGGGAAAACATTCAGTACTTC
TRBV7-9	.	TRBJ2-7	TRBD2	CASSLETSGYEQYF	TGTGCCAGCAGCTTAGAGACTAGCGGATACGAGCAGTACTTC
TRBV11-3	.	TRBJ2-1	.	CASSLEGDPYNEQFF	TGTGCCAGCAGCTTAGAGGGGGACCCCTACAATGAGCAGTTCTTC
TRBV6-5	.	TRBJ2-7	TRBD2	CASSYIAGSSYEQYF	TGTGCCAGCAGTTACATAGCGGGGAGCTCCTACGAGCAGTACTTC
TRBV18	.	TRBJ1-1	TRBD1	CASSPRQGDTEAFF	TGTGCCAGCTCACCGCGACAGGGGGACACTGAAGCTTTCTTT
TRBV6-1	.	TRBJ2-5	TRBD1	CASSVGQGETQYF	TGTGCCAGCAGCGTCGGACAGGGGGAGACCCAGTACTTC
TRBV6-5	once	TRBJ1-5	.	CASMQGANQPQHF	TGTGCCAGCATGCAGGGAGCCAATCAGCCCCAGCATTTT
TRBV13	.	TRBJ2-3	.	CASSLNGVGVGTDTQYF	TGTGCCAGCAGCTTGAATGGAGTGGGGGTAGGAACAGATACGCAGTATTTT
TRBV5-1	.	TRBJ2-3	.	CASSLPRLTDTQYF	TGCGCCAGCAGCTTGCCCAGGCTAACAGATACGCAGTATTTT
TRBV9	.	TRBJ2-2	.	CASNPTVVGTGELFF	TGTGCCAGCAACCCGACAGTCGTGGGCACCGGGGAGCTGTTTTTT
TRBV5-5	.	TRBJ2-3	TRBD1	CASSLWGQGTDTQYF	TGTGCCAGCAGCTTGTGGGGACAGGGGACAGATACGCAGTATTTT
TRBV25-1	once	TRBJ2-3	TRBD1	CASSLSGTGGALGTQYF	TGTGCCAGCAGTCTGAGCGGGACAGGGGGCGCGTTGGGTACGCAGTATTTT
TRBV5-6	.	TRBJ2-3	.	CASSFPESTDTQYF	TGTGCCAGCAGCTTCCCAGAGAGTACAGATACGCAGTATTTT
TRBV5-4	.	TRBJ2-5	.	CASSPRGGQVETQYF	TGTGCCAGCAGCCCCCGAGGGGGGCAGGTAGAGACCCAGTACTTC
TRBV7-9	.	TRBJ1-3	TRBD1	CASSPGDRRYSGNTIYF	TGTGCCAGCAGCCCAGGGGACAGGCGGTACTCTGGAAACACCATATATTTT
TRBV2	.	TRBJ1-2	.	CAILEGANYGYTF	TGTGCCATTTTAGAGGGAGCTAACTATGGCTACACCTTC
TRBV19	once	TRBJ2-7	TRBD1	CASSTGTGFYEQYF	TGTGCCAGTAGTACCGGGACAGGGTTCTACGAGCAGTACTTC
TRBV7-2	.	TRBJ2-5	.	CASSLRPIQYQETQYF	TGTGCCAGCAGCTTAAGACCGATCCAATACCAAGAGACCCAGTACTTC
TRBV5-1	few	TRBJ2-2	TRBD1	CASSLVGQGVGELFF	TGCGCCAGCAGCTTGGTGGGACAGGGAGTAGGGGAGCTGTTTTTT
TRBV13	.	TRBJ2-7	.	CASSKTGTHYEQYF	TGTGCCAGCAGCAAAACCGGGACACATTACGAGCAGTACTTC
TRBV27	.	TRBJ1-2	.	CASSPGTGPEANYGYTF	TGTGCCAGCAGCCCAGGGACCGGGCCAGAAGCTAACTATGGCTACACCTTC
TRBV5-1	.	TRBJ2-3	.	CASSLAGSSTDTQYF	TGCGCCAGCAGCTTGGCCGGGAGCAGCACAGATACGCAGTATTTT
TRBV2	.	TRBJ1-5	.	CASTSSGAPWGNQPQHF	TGTGCCAGCACTTCATCGGGGGCCCCATGGGGCAATCAGCCCCAGCATTTT
TRBV5-5	.	TRBJ1-4	.	CASSLDTSYNEKLFF	TGTGCCAGCAGCTTGGACACCTCCTATAATGAAAAACTGTTTTTT
TRBV11-1	.	TRBJ2-5	TRBD2	CASSLGSGGGETQYF	TGTGCCAGCAGCTTAGGCAGCGGGGGTGGGGAGACCCAGTACTTC
TRBV11-2	.	TRBJ1-5	.	CASSLATDSNQPQHF	TGTGCCAGCAGCTTAGCGACAGATAGCAATCAGCCCCAGCATTTT
TRBV10-3	once	TRBJ2-7	.	CAIRTNSYEQYF	TGTGCCATCAGGACAAACTCCTACGAGCAGTACTTC
TRBV6-1	.	TRBJ2-3	.	CASSSGLSTDTQYF	TGTGCCAGTAGTTCAGGGTTATCCACAGATACGCAGTATTTT
TRBV5-6	.	TRBJ1-4	.	CASSLREKLFF	TGTGCCAGCAGCCTCAGAGAAAAACTGTTTTTT
TRBV11-2	.	TRBJ1-5	.	CASSRNRENSQHF	TGTGCCAGCAGCCGAAACAGGGAGAATTCCCAGCATTTT
TRBV11-2	.	TRBJ2-1	.	CASNPTFRNEQFF	TGTGCCAGCAATCCCACCTTCCGGAATGAGCAGTTCTTC
TRBV19	.	TRBJ2-2	.	CASSSVPSTGELFF	TGTGCCAGTAGTAGTGTTCCCAGCACCGGGGAGCTGTTTTTT
TRBV9	few	TRBJ2-5	.	CASSVAGGYQETQYF	TGTGCCAGCAGCGTAGCTGGAGGCTACCAAGAGACCCAGTACTTC
TRBV6-6	.	TRBJ2-3	.	CASMSGGHTDTQYF	TGTGCCAGCATGTCGGGGGGCCACACAGATACGCAGTATTTT
TRBV18	.	TRBJ2-1	.	CASSPNDGSIGEQFF	TGTGCCAGCTCACCTAATGATGGGTCGATCGGTGAGCAGTTCTTC
TRBV5-1	.	TRBJ2-2	.	CASSLAKPHGELFF	TGCGCCAGCAGCTTGGCAAAGCCTCACGGGGAGCTGTTTTTT
TRBV4-2	few	TRBJ2-3	.	CASSQQRARSSTDTQYF	TGTGCCAGCAGCCAGCAGCGGGCCCGTTCTAGCACAGATACGCAGTATTTT
TRBV6-5	.	TRBJ1-1	.	CASSYGRNTEAFF	TGTGCCAGCAGTTACGGCAGGAACACTGAAGCTTTCTTT
TRBV5-1	.	TRBJ2-7	TRBD1	CASSLGTGLSYEQYF	TGCGCCAGCAGCTTAGGGACAGGCTTATCCTACGAGCAGTACTTC
TRBV2	medium-sized	TRBJ2-2	.	CASSEGESGELFF	TGTGCCAGCAGTGAAGGGGAGTCCGGGGAGCTGTTTTTT
TRBV11-1	.	TRBJ2-7	.	CASSLLSREQYF	TGTGCCAGCAGCTTACTAAGTAGGGAGCAGTACTTC
TRBV5-5	few	TRBJ1-2	.	CASSLSATPIYGYTF	TGTGCCAGCAGCTTATCAGCGACACCGATCTATGGCTACACCTTC
TRBV7-2	.	TRBJ1-5	.	CASSLAGRNQPQHF	TGTGCCAGCAGCTTAGCTGGACGAAATCAGCCCCAGCATTTT